This T cell receptor (beta chain) was recovered during a study of shared clonotypes between healthy human individuals. Study-wide results and limits: Naive subsets, compared against memory subsets, generally had larger estimated richness values.

CDR1 SGHTA and CDR2 FQGNSA come from the germline V gene. The J segment lost 0 bases and the V segment lost 0 bases, leaving 16 bases of the junction unmatched. The CDR3 runs 22 residues. This was a deep-level run. Method: immunoSEQ multiplex PCR; TCRdb's copy keeps in-frame clones and lacks some. Altogether about 980,000 clones are present, more than 75% being singletons, with the ten largest covering over 1.3%. A note on this clone: Its specificity is not known.

This chain connects TRBV7-2 to TRBJ2-6, with 8 bases lining up with TRBD1. Material for sequencing was memory CD4+ T cells sorted from blood. Documented subset: CD45RA-negative fraction. The sequence came from a man between 18 and 29 years old in good health. The CDR3 is CASSLAGGAGGLGSSGANVLTF. CDR3 nucleotides: TGTGCCAGCAGCTTAGCAGGTGGGGCAGGGGGCCTCGGAAGCTCTGGGGCCAACGTCCTGACTTTC.